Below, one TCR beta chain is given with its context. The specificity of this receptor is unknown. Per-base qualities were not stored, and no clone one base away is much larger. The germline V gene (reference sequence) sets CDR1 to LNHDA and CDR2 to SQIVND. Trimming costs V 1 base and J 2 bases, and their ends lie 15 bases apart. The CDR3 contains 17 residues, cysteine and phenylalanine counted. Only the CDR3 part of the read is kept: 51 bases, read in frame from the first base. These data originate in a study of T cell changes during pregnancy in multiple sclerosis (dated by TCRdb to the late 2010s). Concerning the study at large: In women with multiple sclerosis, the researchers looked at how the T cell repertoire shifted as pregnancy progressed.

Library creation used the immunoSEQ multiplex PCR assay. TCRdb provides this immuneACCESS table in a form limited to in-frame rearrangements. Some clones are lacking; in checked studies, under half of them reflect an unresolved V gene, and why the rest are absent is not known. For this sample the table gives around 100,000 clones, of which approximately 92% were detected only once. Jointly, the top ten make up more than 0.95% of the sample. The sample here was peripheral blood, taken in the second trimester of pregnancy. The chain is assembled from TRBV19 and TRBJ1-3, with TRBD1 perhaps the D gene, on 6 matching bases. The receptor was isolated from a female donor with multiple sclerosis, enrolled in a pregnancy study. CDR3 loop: CASSIGSRGATGNTIYF. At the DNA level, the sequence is TGTGCCAGTAGTATAGGTTCGCGGGGGGCGACTGGAAACACCATATATTTT.